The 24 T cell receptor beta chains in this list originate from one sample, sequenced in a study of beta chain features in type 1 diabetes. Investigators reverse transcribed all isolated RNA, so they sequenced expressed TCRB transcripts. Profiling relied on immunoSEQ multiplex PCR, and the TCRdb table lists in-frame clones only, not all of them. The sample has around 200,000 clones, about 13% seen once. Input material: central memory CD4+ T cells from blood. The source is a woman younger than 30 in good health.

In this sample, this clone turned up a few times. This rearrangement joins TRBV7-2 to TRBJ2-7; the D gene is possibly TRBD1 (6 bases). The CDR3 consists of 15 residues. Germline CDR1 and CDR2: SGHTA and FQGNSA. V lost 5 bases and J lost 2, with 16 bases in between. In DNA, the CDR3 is TGTGCCAGCAGCAAGGGCACGACAGGTACCTACGAGCAGTACTTC. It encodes CASSKGTTGTYEQYF. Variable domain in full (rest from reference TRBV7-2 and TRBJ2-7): GAGVSQSPSNKVTEKGKDVELRCDPISGHTALYWYRQSLGQGLEFLIYFQGNSAPDKSGLPSDRFSAERTGGSVSTLTIQRTQQEDSAVYLCASSKGTTGTYEQYFGPGTRLTVT.

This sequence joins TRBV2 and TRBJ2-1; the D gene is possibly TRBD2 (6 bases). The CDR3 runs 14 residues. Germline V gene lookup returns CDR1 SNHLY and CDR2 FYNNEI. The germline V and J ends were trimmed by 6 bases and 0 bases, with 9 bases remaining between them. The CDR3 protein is CASRGGASYNEQFF. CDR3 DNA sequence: TGTGCCAGCAGGGGGGGAGCCTCCTACAATGAGCAGTTCTTC.

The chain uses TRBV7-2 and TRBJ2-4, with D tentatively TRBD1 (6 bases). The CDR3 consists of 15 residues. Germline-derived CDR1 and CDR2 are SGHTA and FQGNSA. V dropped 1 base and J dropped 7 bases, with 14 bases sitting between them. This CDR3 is CASSLEQGQANIQYF. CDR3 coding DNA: TGTGCCAGCAGCTTAGAACAGGGCCAAGCGAACATTCAGTACTTC.

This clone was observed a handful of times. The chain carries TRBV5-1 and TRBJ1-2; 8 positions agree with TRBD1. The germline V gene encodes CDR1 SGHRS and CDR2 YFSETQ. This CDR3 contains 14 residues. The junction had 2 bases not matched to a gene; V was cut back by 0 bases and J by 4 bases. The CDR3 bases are TGCGCCAGCAGCTTGGGAGGGACAGGCTATGGCTACACCTTC. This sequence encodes CASSLGGTGYGYTF.

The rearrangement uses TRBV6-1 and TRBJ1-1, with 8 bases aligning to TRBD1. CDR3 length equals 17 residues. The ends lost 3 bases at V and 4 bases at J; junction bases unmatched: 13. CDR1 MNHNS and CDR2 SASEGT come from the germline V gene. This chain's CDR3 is CASSDPRTGLMFTEAFF. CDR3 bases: TGTGCCAGCAGTGACCCCCGGACAGGGCTGATGTTCACTGAAGCTTTCTTT.

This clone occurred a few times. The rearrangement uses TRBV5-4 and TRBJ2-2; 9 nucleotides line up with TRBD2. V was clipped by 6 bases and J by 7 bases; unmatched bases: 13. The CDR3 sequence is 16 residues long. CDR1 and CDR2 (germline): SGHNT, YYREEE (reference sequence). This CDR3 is CASNPGSGRYGGELFF. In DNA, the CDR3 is TGTGCCAGCAACCCGGGGAGCGGGAGGTACGGCGGGGAGCTGTTTTTT.

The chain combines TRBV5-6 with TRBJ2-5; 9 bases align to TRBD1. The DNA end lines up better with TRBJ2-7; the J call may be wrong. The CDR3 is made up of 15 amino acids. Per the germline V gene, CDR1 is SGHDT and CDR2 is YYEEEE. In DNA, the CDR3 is TGTGCCAGCAGGGAAACCGGGACAGGGAACAACGAGCAGTACTTC. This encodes CASRETGTGNNEQYF.

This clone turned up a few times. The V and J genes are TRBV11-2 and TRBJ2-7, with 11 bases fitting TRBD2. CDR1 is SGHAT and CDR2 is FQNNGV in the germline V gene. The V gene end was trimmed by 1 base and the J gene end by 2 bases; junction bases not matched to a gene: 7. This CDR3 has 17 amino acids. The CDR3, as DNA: TGTGCCAGCAGCTTAGCCATGCCGACTAGCGGGGCCTACGAGCAGTACTTC. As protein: CASSLAMPTSGAYEQYF.

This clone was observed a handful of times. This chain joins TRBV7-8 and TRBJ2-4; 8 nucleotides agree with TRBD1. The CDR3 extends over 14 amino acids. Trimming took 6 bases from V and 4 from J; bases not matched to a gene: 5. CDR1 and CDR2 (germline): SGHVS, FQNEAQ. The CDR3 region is CASSLDRDKNIQYF. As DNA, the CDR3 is TGTGCCAGCAGTTTGGACAGGGATAAAAACATTCAGTACTTC.

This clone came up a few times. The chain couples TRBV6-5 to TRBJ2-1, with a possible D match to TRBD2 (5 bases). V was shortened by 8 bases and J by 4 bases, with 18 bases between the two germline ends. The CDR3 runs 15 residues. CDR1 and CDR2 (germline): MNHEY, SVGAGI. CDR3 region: CASGASPGAYNEQFF. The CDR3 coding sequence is TGTGCCAGCGGCGCTAGCCCCGGAGCATACAATGAGCAGTTCTTC.

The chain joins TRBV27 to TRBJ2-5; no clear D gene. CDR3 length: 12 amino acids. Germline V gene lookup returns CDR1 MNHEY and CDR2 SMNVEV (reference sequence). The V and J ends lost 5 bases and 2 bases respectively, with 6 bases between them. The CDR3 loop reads CASSPTQETQYF. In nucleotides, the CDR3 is TGTGCCAGCAGTCCCACTCAAGAGACCCAGTACTTC.

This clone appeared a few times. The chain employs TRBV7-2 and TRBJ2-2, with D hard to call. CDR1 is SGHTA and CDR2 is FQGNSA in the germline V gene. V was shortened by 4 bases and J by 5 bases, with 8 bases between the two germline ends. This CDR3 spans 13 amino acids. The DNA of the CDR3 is TGTGCCAGCAGCTCCCAGGAAACCGGGGAGCTGTTTTTT. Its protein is CASSSQETGELFF. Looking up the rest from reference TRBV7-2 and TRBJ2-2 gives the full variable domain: GAGVSQSPSNKVTEKGKDVELRCDPISGHTALYWYRQSLGQGLEFLIYFQGNSAPDKSGLPSDRFSAERTGGSVSTLTIQRTQQEDSAVYLCASSSQETGELFFGEGSRLTVL.

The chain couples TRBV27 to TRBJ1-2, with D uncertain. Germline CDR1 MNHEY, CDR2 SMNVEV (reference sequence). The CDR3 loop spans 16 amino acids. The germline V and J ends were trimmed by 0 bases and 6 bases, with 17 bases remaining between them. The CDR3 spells CASSLSSVRRYHGYTF. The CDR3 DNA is TGTGCCAGCAGTTTATCGAGTGTCAGGAGGTACCATGGCTACACCTTC.

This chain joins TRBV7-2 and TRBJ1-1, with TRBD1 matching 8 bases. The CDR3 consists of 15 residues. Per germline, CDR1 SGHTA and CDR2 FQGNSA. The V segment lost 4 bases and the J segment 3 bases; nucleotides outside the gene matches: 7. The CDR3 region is CASSSWTGSYTEAFF. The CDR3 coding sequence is TGTGCCAGCAGCTCCTGGACAGGGTCGTACACTGAAGCTTTCTTT.

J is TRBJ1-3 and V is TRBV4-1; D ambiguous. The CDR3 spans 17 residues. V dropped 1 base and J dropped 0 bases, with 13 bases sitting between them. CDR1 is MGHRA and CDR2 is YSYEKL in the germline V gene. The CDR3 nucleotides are TGCGCCAGCAGCCAAGCTGATCAGTTTTTCTCTGGAAACACCATATATTTT. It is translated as CASSQADQFFSGNTIYF.

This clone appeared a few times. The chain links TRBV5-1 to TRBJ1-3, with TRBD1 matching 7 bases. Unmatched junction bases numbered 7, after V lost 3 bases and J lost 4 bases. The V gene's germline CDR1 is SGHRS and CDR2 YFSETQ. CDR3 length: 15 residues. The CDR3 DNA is TGCGCCAGCAGCTCCCAGGGACAGAAGGGAAACACCATATATTTT. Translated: CASSSQGQKGNTIYF.

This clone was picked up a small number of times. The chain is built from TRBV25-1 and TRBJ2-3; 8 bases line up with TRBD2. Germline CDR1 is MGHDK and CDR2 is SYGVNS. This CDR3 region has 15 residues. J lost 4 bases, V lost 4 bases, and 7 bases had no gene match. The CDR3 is CASSGSSGFSDTQYF. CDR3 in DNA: TGTGCCAGCAGTGGGTCTAGCGGGTTCTCAGATACGCAGTATTTT.

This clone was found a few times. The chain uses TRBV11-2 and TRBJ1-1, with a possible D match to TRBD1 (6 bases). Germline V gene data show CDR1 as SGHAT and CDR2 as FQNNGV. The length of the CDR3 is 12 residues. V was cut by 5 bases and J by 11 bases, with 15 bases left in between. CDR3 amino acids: CASSGQTWDAFF. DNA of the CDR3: TGTGCCAGCAGCGGACAGACCTGGGACGCTTTCTTT.

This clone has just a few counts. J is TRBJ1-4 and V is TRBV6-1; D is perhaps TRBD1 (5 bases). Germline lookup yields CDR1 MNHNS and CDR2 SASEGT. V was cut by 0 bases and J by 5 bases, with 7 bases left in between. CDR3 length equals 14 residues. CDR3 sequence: CASSEAPGNEKLFF. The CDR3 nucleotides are TGTGCCAGCAGTGAAGCACCAGGGAATGAAAAACTGTTTTTT.

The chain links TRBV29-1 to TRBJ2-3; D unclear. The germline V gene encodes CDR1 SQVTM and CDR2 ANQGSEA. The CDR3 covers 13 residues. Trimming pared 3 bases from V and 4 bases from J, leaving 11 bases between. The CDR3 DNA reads TGCAGCGTTGAGGCAGGCTTGGCAGATACGCAGTATTTT. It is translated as CSVEAGLADTQYF.

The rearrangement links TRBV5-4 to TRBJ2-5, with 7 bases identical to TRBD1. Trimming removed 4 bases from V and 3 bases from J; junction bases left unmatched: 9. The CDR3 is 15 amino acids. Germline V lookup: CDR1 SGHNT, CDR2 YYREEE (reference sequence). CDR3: CASSLTAQGKETQYF. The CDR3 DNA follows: TGTGCCAGCAGCCTTACTGCACAGGGGAAAGAGACCCAGTACTTC.

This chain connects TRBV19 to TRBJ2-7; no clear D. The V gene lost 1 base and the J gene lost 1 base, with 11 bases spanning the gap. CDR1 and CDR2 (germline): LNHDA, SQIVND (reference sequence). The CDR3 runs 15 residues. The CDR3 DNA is TGTGCCAGTAGTATAGTAGGCGGTGGGTCCTACGAGCAGTACTTC. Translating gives CASSIVGGGSYEQYF.

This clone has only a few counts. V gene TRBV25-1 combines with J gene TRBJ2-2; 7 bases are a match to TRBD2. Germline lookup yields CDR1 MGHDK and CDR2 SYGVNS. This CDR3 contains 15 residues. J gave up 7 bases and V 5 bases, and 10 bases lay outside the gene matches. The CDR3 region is CASSLGGSKVGELFF. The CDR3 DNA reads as TGTGCCAGCAGTCTCGGCGGGAGTAAGGTCGGGGAGCTGTTTTTT.

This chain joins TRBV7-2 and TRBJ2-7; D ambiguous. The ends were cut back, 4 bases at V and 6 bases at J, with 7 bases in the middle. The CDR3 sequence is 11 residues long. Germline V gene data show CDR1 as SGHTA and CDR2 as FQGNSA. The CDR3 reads CASSYELEQYF. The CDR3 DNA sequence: TGTGCCAGCAGCTACGAGCTCGAGCAGTACTTC.